Following are 29 T cell receptor beta chains from one sample sequenced in a study of metastatic and nonmetastatic thyroid tumors. The entire patient cohort was treatment-naive prior to thyroid surgery. TCRdb re-processed the PCR reads through MiXCR. The profile shows about 39,000 clones, around a fifth of them singletons. Specimen: blood. These TCRs come from a female donor with papillary thyroid cancer or a benign thyroid nodule (not recorded which). Some clones in this sample may be carry-over from other donors' samples.

Written as DNA, the CDR3 is TGTGCCAGTAGTATCACGATCTCTTCCCCGGGACTAGAGGGAGGGGAGCAGTACTTC. It codes for CASSITISSPGLEGGEQYF. The chain recombines TRBV19 with TRBJ2-7, with 8 nucleotides matching TRBD2. Germline CDR1 is LNHDA and CDR2 is SQIVND (reference sequence). This CDR3 spans 19 amino acids. Germline trimming cut 3 bases from V and 7 bases from J; bases unmatched to any gene: 23.

The sample holds many counts of this clone. The DNA of the CDR3 is TGTGCCAGCAGTGGGGACTACCCCCGGACCGGGGAGCTGTTTTTT. It yields the protein CASSGDYPRTGELFF. V usage is TRBV2 and J usage is TRBJ2-2; 7 bases match TRBD2. The V and J ends lost 4 bases and 5 bases, in that order; junction bases with no gene match: 7. This CDR3 is 15 amino acids long. Germline CDR1 SNHLY, CDR2 FYNNEI.

The chain links TRBV28 to TRBJ2-5; 7 bases agree with TRBD1. The CDR3 loop spans 15 amino acids. Germline CDR1 MDHEN, CDR2 SYDVKM. Losses at the gene ends were 7 bases for V and 5 bases for J; bases not matched to a gene: 13. The CDR3 spells CASTLARGLGETQYF. The CDR3 region has the DNA TGTGCCAGCACCTTAGCGAGGGGGCTAGGGGAGACCCAGTACTTC. Complete variable domain (other parts from reference TRBV28 and TRBJ2-5): DVKVTQSSRYLVKRTGEKVFLECVQDMDHENMFWYRQDPGLGLRLIYFSYDVKMKEKGDIPEGYSVSREKKERFSLILESASTNQTSMYLCASTLARGLGETQYFGPGTRLLVL.

This clone was seen ten or more times. The rearrangement links TRBV9 to TRBJ2-7; the D call may be TRBD1 or TRBD2 (6 bases each). Germline V gene lookup returns CDR1 SGDLS and CDR2 YYNGEE. The germline V and J ends were trimmed by 6 bases and 4 bases, with 20 bases remaining between them. The CDR3 extends over 15 amino acids. This chain's CDR3 is CASILGGQGAYEQYF. In nucleotides, the CDR3 is TGTGCCAGCATCCTTGGGGGGCAGGGAGCGTACGAGCAGTACTTC.

The DNA of the CDR3 is TGTGCCAGCCCCAAGGGAGGGCCAAACGAGCAGTACTTC. Translation: CASPKGGPNEQYF. The chain recombines TRBV3-1 with TRBJ2-7; 7 bases fit TRBD2. Germline V gives CDR1 LGHDT, CDR2 YNNKEL (reference sequence). Losses at the gene ends were 8 bases for V and 5 bases for J; bases not matched to a gene: 9. This CDR3 spans 13 amino acids.

This clone showed up just a few times. A junction end diverges from the germline sequence, so it may reflect a read error. The chain couples TRBV19 to TRBJ1-5; the D gene is possibly TRBD1 (5 bases). The CDR3 totals 15 residues. Per the germline V gene, CDR1 is LNHDA and CDR2 is SQIVND (reference sequence). CDR3 coding DNA: TGTGCCAGTAGTATTGATGACAGTAGGTTTCAGCCCCAGAATTTT. This translates into CASSIDDSRFQPQNF.

This clone has a handful of counts. The V call is TRBV12-3 or TRBV12-4, the J call TRBJ1-1; TRBD1 might be the D (6 bases). V lost 5 bases and J lost 6, with 10 bases in between. CDR3 length: 12 amino acids. The CDR3 coding sequence is TGTGCCAGCAGTAGGGGGGGTCCTGAAGCTTTCTTT. Translating gives CASSRGGPEAFF.

This clone has a count of ten or more. The chain recombines TRBV2 with TRBJ1-4; D is possibly TRBD1 (6 bases). CDR3 length: 15 amino acids. The germline V gene has CDR1 SNHLY and CDR2 FYNNEI. The V end lost 1 base, the J end lost 8 bases, and 14 bases lay between the germline ends. In DNA, the CDR3 is TGTGCCAGCAGTGAAGGCGTCAGGGGTTCGGAAAAACTGTTTTTT. Its translation is CASSEGVRGSEKLFF.

This clone was seen more than once but under ten times. A much larger clone lies one base from this, so it may be a read error. This chain links TRBV16 with TRBJ2-7, with TRBD1 matching over 9 bases. Germline CDR1 is KGHSY and CDR2 is FQNENV. The CDR3 covers 16 residues. CDR3 sequence: CAISQGAGTGKYEQYF. The DNA of the CDR3 is TGTGCCATCAGCCAAGGGGCTGGGACAGGGAAGTACGAGCAGTACTTC.

Ten or more counts support this clone. This chain joins TRBV30 and TRBJ2-7; D call uncertain. Germline V CDR1 and CDR2: GTSNPN, SVGIG (reference sequence). The CDR3 has 14 residues. Trimming left V 1 base short and J 2 bases short, with 12 bases between. CDR3 coding DNA: TGTGCCTGGAGTGAGGATAGCCGGACCTACGAGCAGTACTTC. The encoded protein is CAWSEDSRTYEQYF.

In this sample, this clone turned up many times. The chain uses TRBV11-3 and TRBJ2-2, with D perhaps matching TRBD1 or TRBD2 (6 bases each). CDR3 length equals 15 residues. CDR1 is SGHNT, CDR2 YENEEA, per germline. The germline V and J ends were trimmed by 5 bases and 1 base, with 11 bases remaining between them. CDR3 in amino acids: CASSPGAMNTGELFF. Here the CDR3 DNA reads TGTGCCAGCAGCCCGGGGGCTATGAACACCGGGGAGCTGTTTTTT.

In this sample, this clone turned up many times. The chain employs TRBV5-1 and TRBJ1-5, with D hard to call. Germline loops: CDR1 SGHRS, CDR2 YFSETQ. Trimming cost V 4 bases and J 1 base, with 12 bases left between them. CDR3 length: 15 amino acids. The CDR3 loop is CASSLYSGSNQPQHF. The CDR3 DNA follows: TGCGCCAGCAGCCTCTATTCGGGGAGCAATCAGCCCCAGCATTTT.

V usage is TRBV6-2 or TRBV6-3 and J usage is TRBJ2-1; 16 bases agree with TRBD2. The CDR3 sequence is 19 residues long. J gave up 8 bases and V 2 bases, and 12 bases lay outside the gene matches. Germline CDR1 and CDR2: MNHEY and SVGEGT. The CDR3 nucleotides are TGTGCCAGCAGTTACACTCAAGAGCAGGGACTAGCGGGAGGGGATGAGCAGTTCTTC. Translation: CASSYTQEQGLAGGDEQFF.

This clone was found many times. The chain uses TRBV5-1 and TRBJ2-1; 9 bases agree with TRBD1. The CDR3 covers 15 residues. CDR1 SGHRS and CDR2 YFSETQ come from the germline V gene. With V trimmed by 0 bases and J by 6 bases, 4 bases remained unmatched. CDR3 protein: CASSLGGTGPNEQFF. CDR3 sequence (DNA): TGCGCCAGCAGCTTGGGTGGGACAGGGCCCAATGAGCAGTTCTTC.

In its sample, this clone was seen many times. The rearrangement joins TRBV20-1 to TRBJ2-1; TRBD2 matches at 15 bases. Germline trimming cut 6 bases from V and 9 bases from J; bases unmatched to any gene: 3. The germline V gene encodes CDR1 DFQATT and CDR2 SNEGSKA (reference sequence). The CDR3 is 13 amino acids. CDR3 DNA sequence: TGCAGTGCCGGGACTAGCGGGAGGTTTGAGCAGTTCTTC. It specifies CSAGTSGRFEQFF.

This chain uses TRBV7-8 with TRBJ2-7, with 9 bases aligning to TRBD1. Losses at the gene ends were 4 bases for V and 6 bases for J; bases not matched to a gene: 7. The CDR3 is 14 residues long. Germline lookup yields CDR1 SGHVS and CDR2 FQNEAQ. CDR3 residues: CASSSRGTGSEQYF. The CDR3 DNA reads TGTGCCAGCAGCTCCCGGGGGACAGGGTCCGAGCAGTACTTC.

A note on this clone: Just one base apart from a much larger clone, this may be a read error. This rearrangement joins TRBV6-2 or TRBV6-3 to TRBJ2-3, with a possible D match to TRBD1 (5 bases). The CDR3 spans 15 residues. CDR1 MNHEY and CDR2 SVGEGT come from the germline V gene. CDR3 sequence: CASRQVRYPTGTQYF. The CDR3 DNA follows: TGTGCCAGCAGACAGGTGCGCTATCCCACAGGTACGCAGTATTTT.

This clone was seen repeatedly, ten times or more. Sequence at one end of the junction differs from germline and may be a read error. The chain carries TRBV7-7 and TRBJ1-3; D possibly corresponds to TRBD1 (6 bases). CDR1 is SSHAT and CDR2 is FNYEAQ in the germline V gene (reference sequence). The CDR3 contains 13 residues. CDR3 bases: TGTGCTAGCAGCACAGGGTTGGGAAACACCATATATTTT. Translation gives CASSTGLGNTIYF.

The rearrangement uses TRBV27 and TRBJ2-1, with TRBD2 as a possible D gene (6 bases). Trimming pared 5 bases from V and 6 bases from J, leaving 17 bases between. CDR1 and CDR2 from the germline V gene are MNHEY and SMNVEV (reference sequence). This CDR3 region has 15 residues. The CDR3 loop is CASSHRSAGGNEQFF. The DNA of the CDR3 is TGTGCCAGCAGTCACCGGTCAGCCGGGGGCAATGAGCAGTTCTTC.

A few counts support this clone. CDR3 protein: CASSYHLMVRANSYEQYF. The DNA for the CDR3 is TGTGCCAGCAGTTACCACCTAATGGTCAGAGCGAACTCATACGAGCAGTACTTC. J is TRBJ2-7 and V is TRBV27; D call uncertain. CDR1 is MNHEY and CDR2 is SMNVEV in the germline V gene (reference sequence). The CDR3 totals 18 residues. Trimming removed 4 bases from V and 4 bases from J, with 26 bases in between.

This clone was found many times. The gene calls are TRBV27 and TRBJ2-1, with 8 bases lining up with TRBD2. Germline V gene sequence: CDR1 MNHEY, CDR2 SMNVEV (reference sequence). The CDR3 is 14 residues long. The V and J ends lost 3 bases and 4 bases, in that order; junction bases with no gene match: 2. The CDR3 DNA reads TGTGCCAGCAGTTTTAGCGGGGCTTACAATGAGCAGTTCTTC. This gives the protein CASSFSGAYNEQFF.

The table lists this clone with many counts. Other DNA sequences in the same sample also yield this CDR3. The V gene is TRBV3-1, the J gene TRBJ2-1; 9 bases map to TRBD2. CDR1 is LGHDT, CDR2 YNNKEL, per germline (reference sequence). This CDR3 spans 15 amino acids. Germline trimming cut 4 bases from V and 5 bases from J; bases unmatched to any gene: 6. The CDR3 DNA sequence: TGTGCCAGCAGCCCTGGGACTAGCAGAGACAATGAGCAGTTCTTC. As protein: CASSPGTSRDNEQFF.

This clone showed up many times. Within the sample, other DNA sequences also encode this same CDR3. The chain combines TRBV29-1 with TRBJ2-2, with D perhaps matching TRBD2 (5 bases). The CDR3 consists of 12 residues. V was pared by 7 bases and J by 6 bases, with 12 bases between. Germline loops: CDR1 SQVTM, CDR2 ANQGSEA. The CDR3 nucleotides read TGCAGCGCTAGCCCGGGCCCCGGGGAGCTGTTTTTT. Its protein is CSASPGPGELFF.

Points on this clone: The junction differs from germline at one of its ends, possibly a read error. This chain joins TRBV5-1 and TRBJ2-6; 7 positions match TRBD1. From germline, CDR1 is SGHRS and CDR2 YFSETQ. The CDR3 spans 16 residues. The CDR3 protein is CASSLQGNAGDNVLNF. As DNA, the CDR3 is TGCGCCAGCAGCTTACAGGGGAACGCTGGGGACAACGTCCTGAATTTC.

This clone was counted at least ten times. Given a much more abundant clone one base away, this may be a read error. Other nucleotide sequences from this sample produce the same CDR3. The chain couples TRBV24-1 to TRBJ2-1, with D possibly TRBD1 on 6 matching bases. The CDR3 is 11 residues long. CDR1 KGHDR and CDR2 SFDVKD come from the germline V gene. The CDR3 here is CATSGGYEQFF. In DNA, the CDR3 is TGTGCCACTAGTGGGGGCTATGAGCAGTTCTTC.

At least ten counts were recorded for this clone. The chain carries TRBV20-1 and TRBJ2-1; TRBD2 agrees at 12 bases. Unmatched junction bases numbered 3, after V lost 6 bases and J lost 3 bases. The CDR3 runs to 14 residues. CDR1 and CDR2 from the germline V gene are DFQATT and SNEGSKA (reference sequence). For the CDR3, the DNA is TGCAGTGCCACTAGCGGGGGGAGCTACAATGAGCAGTTCTTC. It translates to CSATSGGSYNEQFF.

The V and J genes are TRBV6-1 and TRBJ2-7; possible D gene TRBD2, 6 bases. V shed 5 bases and J shed 2 bases, with 13 bases lying between them. This CDR3 has 14 residues. In germline, CDR1 is MNHNS, CDR2 SASEGT. This CDR3 reads CASSSRDSTYEQYF. The DNA of the CDR3 is TGTGCCAGCAGTTCCCGGGACTCCACCTACGAGCAGTACTTC.

This clone was observed once. The gene calls are TRBV5-4 and TRBJ2-5, with D possibly TRBD2 on 6 matching bases. Germline V CDR1 and CDR2: SGHNT, YYREEE (reference sequence). This CDR3 has 13 amino acids. Trimming cost V 3 bases and J 8 bases, with 14 bases left between them. The CDR3 loop is CASSWTIGDTQYF. The CDR3 DNA reads TGTGCCAGCAGCTGGACTATCGGGGATACCCAGTACTTC.

This clone has a count of ten or more. The rearrangement joins TRBV3-1 to TRBJ2-5, with a possible D match to TRBD2 (5 bases). The V end was cut by 6 bases, the J end by 3 bases, with 11 bases between. CDR3 length equals 13 residues. Germline loops: CDR1 LGHDT, CDR2 YNNKEL (reference sequence). This chain's CDR3 is CASRPTREETQYF. The CDR3 nucleotides are TGTGCCAGCAGACCTACTAGGGAAGAGACCCAGTACTTC.